This T cell receptor (beta chain) was captured by sequencing in a study of T cells in localized non-small cell lung cancer. Study observations and caveats: Sequencing covered just one tumor region, so heterogeneity cannot be ruled out.

V trimming: 9 bases; J trimming: 5 bases; junction bases outside the gene matches: 2. Germline V gene lookup returns CDR1 MRHNA and CDR2 SNTAGT. CDR3 size: 11 residues. The data were produced by immunoSEQ multiplex PCR, yet TCRdb's version contains in-frame clones alone and is incomplete. This table has roughly 34,000 clones, 75% to 90% appearing once. Comment on this clone: Its target is not known.

The clonotype originates from a man aged 35-69 years with stage III lung adenocarcinoma. The sequencing here drew on peripheral blood mononuclear cells, taken before any cancer treatment. V is TRBV6-4 and J is TRBJ1-2; 8 nucleotides match TRBD1. The CDR3 protein is CASTGGYGYTF. The CDR3 nucleotides read TGTGCCAGTACAGGGGGATATGGCTACACCTTC.